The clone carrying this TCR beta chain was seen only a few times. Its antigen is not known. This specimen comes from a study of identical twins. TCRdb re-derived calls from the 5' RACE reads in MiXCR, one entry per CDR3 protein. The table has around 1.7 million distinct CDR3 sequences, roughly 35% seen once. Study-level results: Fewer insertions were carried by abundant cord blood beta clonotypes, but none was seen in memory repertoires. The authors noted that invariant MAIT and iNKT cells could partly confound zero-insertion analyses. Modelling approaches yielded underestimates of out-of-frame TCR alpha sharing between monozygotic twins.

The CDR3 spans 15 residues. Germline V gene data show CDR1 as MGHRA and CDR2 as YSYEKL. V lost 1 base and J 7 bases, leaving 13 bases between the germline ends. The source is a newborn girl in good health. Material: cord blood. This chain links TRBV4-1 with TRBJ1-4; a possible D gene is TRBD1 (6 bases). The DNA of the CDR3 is TGCGCCAGCAGCCAAGGAACAAGGGGGGGTGAAAAACTGTTTTTT. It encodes CASSQGTRGGEKLFF.